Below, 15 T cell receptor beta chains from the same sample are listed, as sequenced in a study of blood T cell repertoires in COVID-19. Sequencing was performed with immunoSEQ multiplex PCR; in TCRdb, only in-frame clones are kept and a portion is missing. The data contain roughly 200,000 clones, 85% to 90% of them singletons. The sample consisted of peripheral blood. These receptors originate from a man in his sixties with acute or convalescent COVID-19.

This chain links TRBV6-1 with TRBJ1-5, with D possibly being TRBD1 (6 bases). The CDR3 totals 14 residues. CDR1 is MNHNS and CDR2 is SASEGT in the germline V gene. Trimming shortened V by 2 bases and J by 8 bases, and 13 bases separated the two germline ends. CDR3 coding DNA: TGTGCCAGCAGTGAAACAGGGAGTGGCAAGCCCCAGCATTTT. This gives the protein CASSETGSGKPQHF.

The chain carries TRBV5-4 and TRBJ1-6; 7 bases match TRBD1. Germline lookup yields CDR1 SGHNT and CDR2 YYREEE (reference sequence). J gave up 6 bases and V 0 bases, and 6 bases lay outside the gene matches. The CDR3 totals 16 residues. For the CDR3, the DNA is TGTGCCAGCAGCTTGGGAAGGGGGCAGGTTAATTCACCCCTCCACTTT. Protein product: CASSLGRGQVNSPLHF.

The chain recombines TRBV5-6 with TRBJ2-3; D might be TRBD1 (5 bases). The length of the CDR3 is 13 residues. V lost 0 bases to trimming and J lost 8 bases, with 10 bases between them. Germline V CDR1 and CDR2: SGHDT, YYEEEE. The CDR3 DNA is TGTGCCAGCAGCTTGGCAGGGCACTTTACGCAGTATTTT. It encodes CASSLAGHFTQYF. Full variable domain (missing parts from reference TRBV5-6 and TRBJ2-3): DAGVTQSPTHLIKTRGQQVTLRCSPKSGHDTVSWYQQALGQGPQFIFQYYEEEERQRGNFPDRFSGHQFPNYSSELNVNALLLGDSALYLCASSLAGHFTQYFGPGTRLTVL.

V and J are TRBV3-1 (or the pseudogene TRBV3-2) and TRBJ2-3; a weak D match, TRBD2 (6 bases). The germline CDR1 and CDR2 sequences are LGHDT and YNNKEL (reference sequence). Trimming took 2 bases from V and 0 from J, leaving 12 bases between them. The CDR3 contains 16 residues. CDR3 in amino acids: CASSQFLASSTDTQYF. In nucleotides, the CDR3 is TGTGCCAGCAGCCAATTTCTAGCGAGTAGCACAGATACGCAGTATTTT.

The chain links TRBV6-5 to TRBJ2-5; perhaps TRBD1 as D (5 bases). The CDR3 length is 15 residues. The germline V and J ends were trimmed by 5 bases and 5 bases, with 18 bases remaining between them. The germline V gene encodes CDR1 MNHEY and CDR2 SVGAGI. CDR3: CASSRRTQTGETQYF. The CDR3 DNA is TGTGCCAGCAGTCGCCGGACACAGACGGGCGAGACCCAGTACTTC.

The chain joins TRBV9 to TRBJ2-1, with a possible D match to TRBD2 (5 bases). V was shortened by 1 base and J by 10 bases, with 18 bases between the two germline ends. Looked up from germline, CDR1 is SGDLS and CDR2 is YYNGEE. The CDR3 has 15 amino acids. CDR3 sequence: CASSVSLAEGTEQFF. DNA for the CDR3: TGTGCCAGCAGCGTATCGCTAGCCGAAGGAACGGAGCAGTTCTTC.

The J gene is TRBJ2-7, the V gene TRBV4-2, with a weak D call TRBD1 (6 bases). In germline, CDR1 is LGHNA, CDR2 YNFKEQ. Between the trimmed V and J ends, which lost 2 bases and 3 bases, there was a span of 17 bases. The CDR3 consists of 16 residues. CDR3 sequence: CASSQTAPGAGYEQYF. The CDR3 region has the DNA TGTGCCAGCAGCCAAACAGCCCCAGGGGCAGGCTACGAGCAGTACTTC.

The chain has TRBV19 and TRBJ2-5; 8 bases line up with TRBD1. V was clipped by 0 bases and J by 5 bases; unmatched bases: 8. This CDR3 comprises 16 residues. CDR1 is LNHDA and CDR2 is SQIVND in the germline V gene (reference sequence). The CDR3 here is CASSIDSGRGLETQYF. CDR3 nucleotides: TGTGCCAGTAGTATAGATTCGGGCAGGGGGCTGGAGACCCAGTACTTC. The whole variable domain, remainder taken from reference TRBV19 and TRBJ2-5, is DGGITQSPKYLFRKEGQNVTLSCEQNLNHDAMYWYRQDPGQGLRLIYYSQIVNDFQKGDIAEGYSVSREKKESFPLTVTSAQKNPTAFYLCASSIDSGRGLETQYFGPGTRLLVL.

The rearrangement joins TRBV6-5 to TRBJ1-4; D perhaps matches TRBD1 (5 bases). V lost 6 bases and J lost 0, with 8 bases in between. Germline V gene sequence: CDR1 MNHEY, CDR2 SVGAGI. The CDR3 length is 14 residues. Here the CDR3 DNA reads TGTGCCAGCAGCGACAGAGCAACTAATGAAAAACTGTTTTTT. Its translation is CASSDRATNEKLFF.

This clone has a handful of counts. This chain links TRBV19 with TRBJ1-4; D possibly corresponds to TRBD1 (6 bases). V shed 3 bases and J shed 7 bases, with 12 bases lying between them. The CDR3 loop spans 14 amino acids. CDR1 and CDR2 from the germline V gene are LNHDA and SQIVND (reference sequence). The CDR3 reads CASSIWQGSEKLFF. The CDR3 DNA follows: TGTGCCAGTAGTATTTGGCAGGGGAGTGAAAAACTGTTTTTT.

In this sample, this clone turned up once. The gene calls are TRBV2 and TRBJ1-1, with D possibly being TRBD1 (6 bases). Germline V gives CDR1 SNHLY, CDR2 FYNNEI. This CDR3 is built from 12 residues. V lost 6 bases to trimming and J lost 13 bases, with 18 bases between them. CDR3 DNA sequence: TGTGCCAGCAGCCTCCTCGACAGGCTCAGTTTCTTT. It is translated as CASSLLDRLSFF.

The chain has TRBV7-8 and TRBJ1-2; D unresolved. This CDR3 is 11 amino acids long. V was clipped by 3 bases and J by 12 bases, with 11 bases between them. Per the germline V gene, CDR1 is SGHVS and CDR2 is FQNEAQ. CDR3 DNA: TGTGCCAGCAGCTTGCTCGGGGATCACACCTTC. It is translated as CASSLLGDHTF. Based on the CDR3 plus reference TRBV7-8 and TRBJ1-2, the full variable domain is GAGVSQSPRYKVAKRGQDVALRCDPISGHVSLFWYQQALGQGPEFLTYFQNEAQLDKSGLPSDRFFAERPEGSVSTLKIQRTQQEDSAVYLCASSLLGDHTFGSGTRLTVV.

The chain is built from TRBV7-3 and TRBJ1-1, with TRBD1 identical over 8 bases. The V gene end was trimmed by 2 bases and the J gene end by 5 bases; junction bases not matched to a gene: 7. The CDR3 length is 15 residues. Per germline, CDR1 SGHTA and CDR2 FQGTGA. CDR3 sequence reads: CASSLYRQGMTEAFF. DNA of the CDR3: TGTGCCAGCAGCTTATATAGACAGGGGATGACTGAAGCTTTCTTT.

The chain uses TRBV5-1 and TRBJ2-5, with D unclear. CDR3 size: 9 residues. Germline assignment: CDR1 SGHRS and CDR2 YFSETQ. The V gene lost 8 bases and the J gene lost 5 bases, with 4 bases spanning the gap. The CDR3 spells CASPETQYF. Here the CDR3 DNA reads TGCGCCAGTCCGGAGACCCAGTACTTC.

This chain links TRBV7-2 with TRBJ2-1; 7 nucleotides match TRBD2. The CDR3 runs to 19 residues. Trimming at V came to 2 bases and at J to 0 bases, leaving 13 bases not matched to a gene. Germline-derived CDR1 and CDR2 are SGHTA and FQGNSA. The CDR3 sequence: CASSLNWGGSRSSYNEQFF. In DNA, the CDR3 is TGTGCCAGCAGCTTAAATTGGGGGGGATCCCGGAGCTCCTACAATGAGCAGTTCTTC.